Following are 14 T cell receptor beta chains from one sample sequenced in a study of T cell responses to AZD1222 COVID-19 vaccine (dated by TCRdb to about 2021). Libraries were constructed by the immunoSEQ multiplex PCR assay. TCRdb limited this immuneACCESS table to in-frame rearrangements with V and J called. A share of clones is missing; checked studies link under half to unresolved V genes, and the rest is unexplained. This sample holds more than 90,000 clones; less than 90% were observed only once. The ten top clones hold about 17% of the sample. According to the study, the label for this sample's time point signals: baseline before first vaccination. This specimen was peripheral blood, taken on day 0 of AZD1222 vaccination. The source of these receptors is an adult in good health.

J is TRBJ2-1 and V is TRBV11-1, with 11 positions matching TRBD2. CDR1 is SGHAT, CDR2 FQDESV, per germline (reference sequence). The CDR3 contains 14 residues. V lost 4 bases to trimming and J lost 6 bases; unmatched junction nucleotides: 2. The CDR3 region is CASSYTSGSNEQFF. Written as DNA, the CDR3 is TGTGCCAGCAGCTATACTAGCGGGAGCAATGAGCAGTTCTTC.

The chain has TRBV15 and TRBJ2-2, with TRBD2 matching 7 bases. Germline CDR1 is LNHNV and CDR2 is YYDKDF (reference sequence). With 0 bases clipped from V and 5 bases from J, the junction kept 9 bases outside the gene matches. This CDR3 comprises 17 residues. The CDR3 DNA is TGTGCCACCAGCAGAGATTTTTCGGGAGCGGGGACCGGGGAGCTGTTTTTT. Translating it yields CATSRDFSGAGTGELFF.

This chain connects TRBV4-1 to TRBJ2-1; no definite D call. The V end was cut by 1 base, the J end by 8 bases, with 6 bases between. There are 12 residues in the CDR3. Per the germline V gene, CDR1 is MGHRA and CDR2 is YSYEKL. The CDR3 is CASSQVADEQFF. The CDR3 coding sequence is TGCGCCAGCAGCCAAGTTGCAGATGAGCAGTTCTTC.

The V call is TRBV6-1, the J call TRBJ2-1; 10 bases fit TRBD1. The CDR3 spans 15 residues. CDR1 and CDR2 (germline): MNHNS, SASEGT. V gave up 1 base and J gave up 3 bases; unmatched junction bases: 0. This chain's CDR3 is CASSEGTGGYNEQFF. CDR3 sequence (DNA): TGTGCCAGCAGTGAAGGGACAGGGGGCTACAATGAGCAGTTCTTC.

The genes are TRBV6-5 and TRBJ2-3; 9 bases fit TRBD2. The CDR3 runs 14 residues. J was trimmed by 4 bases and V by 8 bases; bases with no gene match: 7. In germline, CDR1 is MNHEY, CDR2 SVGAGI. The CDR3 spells CASCGRAGSDTQYF. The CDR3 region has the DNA TGTGCCAGCTGCGGGAGGGCCGGCTCAGATACGCAGTATTTT.

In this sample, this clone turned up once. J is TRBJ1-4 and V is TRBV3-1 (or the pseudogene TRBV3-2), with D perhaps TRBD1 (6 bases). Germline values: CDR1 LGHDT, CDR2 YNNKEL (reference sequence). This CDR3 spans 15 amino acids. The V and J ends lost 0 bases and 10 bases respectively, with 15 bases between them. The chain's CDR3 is CASSQDNQGRGKLFF. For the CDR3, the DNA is TGTGCCAGCAGCCAAGATAATCAGGGGAGAGGAAAACTGTTTTTT.

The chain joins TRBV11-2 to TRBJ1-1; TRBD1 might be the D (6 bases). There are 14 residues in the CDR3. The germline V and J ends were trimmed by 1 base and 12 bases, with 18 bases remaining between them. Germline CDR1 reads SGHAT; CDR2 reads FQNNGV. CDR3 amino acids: CASSLGGQGLISFF. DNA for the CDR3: TGTGCCAGCAGCTTAGGGGGGCAGGGTCTGATTTCTTTCTTT.

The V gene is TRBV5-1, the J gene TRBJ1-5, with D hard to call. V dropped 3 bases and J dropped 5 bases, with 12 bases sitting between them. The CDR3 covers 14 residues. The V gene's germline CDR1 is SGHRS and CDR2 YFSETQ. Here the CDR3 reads CASSSGLMDQPQHF. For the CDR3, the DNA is TGCGCCAGCAGCTCGGGTCTCATGGATCAGCCCCAGCATTTT.

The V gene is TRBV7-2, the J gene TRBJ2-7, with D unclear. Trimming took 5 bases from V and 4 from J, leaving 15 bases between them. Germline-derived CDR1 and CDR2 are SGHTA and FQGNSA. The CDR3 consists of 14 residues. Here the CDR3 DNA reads TGTGCCAGCAGCCCCAGAGGACCCGCATACGAGCAGTACTTC. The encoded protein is CASSPRGPAYEQYF.

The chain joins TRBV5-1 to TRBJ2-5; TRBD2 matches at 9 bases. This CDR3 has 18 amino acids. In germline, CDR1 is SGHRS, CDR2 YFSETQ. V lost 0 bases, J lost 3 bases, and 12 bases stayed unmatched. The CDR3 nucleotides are TGCGCCAGCAGCTTGGGCCGACGGGCTAGCGGGAAGGAAGAGACCCAGTACTTC. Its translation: CASSLGRRASGKEETQYF.

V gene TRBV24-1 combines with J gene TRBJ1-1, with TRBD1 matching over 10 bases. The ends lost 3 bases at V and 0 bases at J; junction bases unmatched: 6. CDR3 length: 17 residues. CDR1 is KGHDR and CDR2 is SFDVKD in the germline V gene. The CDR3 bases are TGTGCCACCAGTGATCCGGGACAGGGGAGCTTGAACACTGAAGCTTTCTTT. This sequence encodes CATSDPGQGSLNTEAFF.

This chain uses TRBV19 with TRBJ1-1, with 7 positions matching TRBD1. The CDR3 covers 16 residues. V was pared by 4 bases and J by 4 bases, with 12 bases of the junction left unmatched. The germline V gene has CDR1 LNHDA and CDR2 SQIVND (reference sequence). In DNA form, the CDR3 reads TGTGCCAGTAGTACAAGGACCTCAGGGGGGACCACTGAAGCTTTCTTT. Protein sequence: CASSTRTSGGTTEAFF.

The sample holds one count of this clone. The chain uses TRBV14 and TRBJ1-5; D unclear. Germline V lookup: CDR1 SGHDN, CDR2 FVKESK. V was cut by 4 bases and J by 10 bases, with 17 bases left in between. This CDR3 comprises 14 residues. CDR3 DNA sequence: TGTGCCAGCAGCCCGCTTGGCAGGTCGCAACCCCAGCATTTT. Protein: CASSPLGRSQPQHF. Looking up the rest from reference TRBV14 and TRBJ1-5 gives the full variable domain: EAGVTQFPSHSVIEKGQTVTLRCDPISGHDNLYWYRRVMGKEIKFLLHFVKESKQDESGMPNNRFLAERTGGTYSTLKVQPAELEDSGVYFCASSPLGRSQPQHFGDGTRLSIL.

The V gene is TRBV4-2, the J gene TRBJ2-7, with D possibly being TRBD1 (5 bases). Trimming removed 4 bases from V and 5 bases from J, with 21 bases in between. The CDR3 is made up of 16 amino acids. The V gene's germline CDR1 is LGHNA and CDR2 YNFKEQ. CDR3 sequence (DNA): TGTGCCAGCAGCCGAGATTCTCAGGGTACAGGAGACGAGCAGTACTTC. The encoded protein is CASSRDSQGTGDEQYF.